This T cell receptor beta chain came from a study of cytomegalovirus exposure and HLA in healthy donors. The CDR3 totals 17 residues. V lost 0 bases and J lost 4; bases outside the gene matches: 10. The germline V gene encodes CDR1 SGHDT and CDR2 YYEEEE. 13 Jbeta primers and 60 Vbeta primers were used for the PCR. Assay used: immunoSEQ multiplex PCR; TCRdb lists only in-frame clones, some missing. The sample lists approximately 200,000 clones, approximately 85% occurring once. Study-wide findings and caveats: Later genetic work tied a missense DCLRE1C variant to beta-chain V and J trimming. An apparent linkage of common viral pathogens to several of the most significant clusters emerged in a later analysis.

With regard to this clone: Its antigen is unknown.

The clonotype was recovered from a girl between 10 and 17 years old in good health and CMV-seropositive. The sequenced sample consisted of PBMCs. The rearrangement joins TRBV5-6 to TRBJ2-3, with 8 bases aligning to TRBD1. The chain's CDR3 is CASSLGTGQGRSDTQYF. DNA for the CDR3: TGTGCCAGCAGCTTGGGGACAGGACAGGGACGTTCAGATACGCAGTATTTT.